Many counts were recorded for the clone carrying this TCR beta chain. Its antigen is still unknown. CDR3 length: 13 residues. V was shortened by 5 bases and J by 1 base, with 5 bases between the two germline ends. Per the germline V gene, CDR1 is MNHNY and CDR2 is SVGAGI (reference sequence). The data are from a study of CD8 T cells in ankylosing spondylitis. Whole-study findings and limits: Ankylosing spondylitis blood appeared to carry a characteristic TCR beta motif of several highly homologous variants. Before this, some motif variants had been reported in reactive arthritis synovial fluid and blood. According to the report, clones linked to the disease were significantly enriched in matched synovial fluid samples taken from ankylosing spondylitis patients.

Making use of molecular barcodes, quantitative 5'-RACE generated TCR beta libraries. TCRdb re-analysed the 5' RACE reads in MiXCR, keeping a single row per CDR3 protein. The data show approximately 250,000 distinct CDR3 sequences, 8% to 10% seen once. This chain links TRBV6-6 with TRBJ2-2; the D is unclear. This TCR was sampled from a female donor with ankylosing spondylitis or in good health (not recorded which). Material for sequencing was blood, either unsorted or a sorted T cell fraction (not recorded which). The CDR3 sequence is CASSDRNTGELFF. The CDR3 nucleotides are TGTGCCAGCAGTGATAGGAACACCGGGGAGCTGTTTTTT.